Listed here are 11 T cell receptor beta chains from one sample, sequenced in a study of T cells in Graves' hyperthyroidism and ophthalmopathy (dated by TCRdb to about 2019). Receptor libraries were prepared by multiplex PCR. The instrument was an Illumina HiSeq 2000. Amplification of TCR beta CDR3 regions was carried out from RNA transcripts. For the first round of RT-PCR on the TCR CDR3, the HTBI primer set was used together with the Qiagen OneStep RT-PCR kit. Clones were called with MiXCR by TCRdb after fastp trimmed the public reads at Q25, and only in-frame beta chains were retained. Rows are unified per CDR3 protein, each entry keeping the most common DNA and genes. Present in this sample are some 350,000 distinct CDR3 sequences, 20% to 25% of which were seen just once. Over 70% of the sample goes to the ten largest clones. The sequencing sample was made of blood. The origin of the receptors is a man aged 50-60 years with Graves' hyperthyroidism.

This clonotype has a handful of counts. The rearrangement uses TRBV20-1 and TRBJ2-3, with no clear D. V shed 6 bases and J shed 4 bases, with 14 bases lying between them. Germline V CDR1 and CDR2: DFQATT, SNEGSKA (reference sequence). The CDR3 is made up of 13 amino acids. The CDR3 nucleotides are TGCAGTGCCACTGATACTATGTCAGATACGCAGTATTTT. It yields the protein CSATDTMSDTQYF.

This clonotype appeared a few times. The V and J genes are TRBV11-2 and TRBJ2-1; 7 positions agree with TRBD2. The junction had 26 bases not matched to a gene; V was cut back by 5 bases and J by 7 bases. From germline, CDR1 is SGHAT and CDR2 FQNNGV. This CDR3 comprises 20 residues. The CDR3 protein is CASSPRFQGISVAGVNEQFF. As DNA, the CDR3 is TGTGCCAGCAGCCCGCGGTTCCAGGGCATCTCGGTGGCGGGAGTGAATGAGCAGTTCTTC. Using reference TRBV11-2 and TRBJ2-1 for the parts outside the CDR3, the full variable domain is EAGVAQSPRYKIIEKRQSVAFWCNPISGHATLYWYQQILGQGPKLLIQFQNNGVVDDSQLPKDRFSAERLKGVDSTLKIQPAKLEDSAVYLCASSPRFQGISVAGVNEQFFGPGTRLTVL.

This clonotype was found many times. The genes are TRBV6-1 and TRBJ2-1; tentative D call: TRBD2 (6 bases). Germline V lookup: CDR1 MNHNS, CDR2 SASEGT. There are 14 residues in the CDR3. V shed 5 bases and J shed 10 bases, with 18 bases lying between them. DNA of the CDR3: TGTGCCAGCAGTATAGCGGCGGGTGAGACGGAGCAGTTCTTC. Translated: CASSIAAGETEQFF.

There are a few counts of this clonotype. The genes are TRBV28 and TRBJ2-2; tentatively, D is TRBD1 (6 bases). The CDR3 has 15 amino acids. Trimming removed 3 bases from V and 2 bases from J, with 10 bases in between. Germline CDR1 and CDR2: MDHEN and SYDVKM. The CDR3 sequence is CASSFPGQNTGELFF. The CDR3 nucleotides read TGTGCCAGCAGTTTCCCGGGACAAAACACCGGGGAGCTGTTTTTT.

Ten or more counts support this clonotype. The rearrangement links TRBV18 to TRBJ1-1; D remains unclear. The CDR3 loop spans 11 amino acids. CDR1 and CDR2 from the germline V gene are KGHSH and LQKENI. The germline V and J ends were trimmed by 6 bases and 5 bases, with 7 bases remaining between them. Written as DNA, the CDR3 is TGTGCCAGCTCCCCAGAGACTGAAGCTTTCTTT. Translating it yields CASSPETEAFF.

This clonotype showed up just once. The rearrangement uses TRBV7-3 and TRBJ2-3, with 8 bases that match TRBD1. The CDR3 extends over 16 amino acids. Germline CDR1 and CDR2: SGHTA and FQGTGA. The junction had 7 bases not matched to a gene; V was cut back by 2 bases and J by 3 bases. CDR3 loop: CASSLGDRGFTDTQYF. The CDR3 DNA sequence: TGTGCCAGCAGCTTAGGTGACAGGGGATTTACAGATACGCAGTATTTT.

This clonotype was seen a few times. CDR3 nucleotides: TGTGCCTGGAGTAGGGGGCGCGGGAGCAATCAGCCCCAGCATTTT. Its protein product is CAWSRGRGSNQPQHF. The V gene is TRBV30, the J gene TRBJ1-5, with TRBD1 matching over 7 bases. The CDR3 is made up of 15 amino acids. From germline, CDR1 is GTSNPN and CDR2 SVGIG (reference sequence). J gave up 1 base and V 2 bases, and 5 bases lay outside the gene matches.

This clonotype was detected a few times. The chain couples TRBV5-1 to TRBJ2-6; D unresolved. Germline CDR1 SGHRS, CDR2 YFSETQ. Trimming took 7 bases from V and 2 from J, leaving 7 bases between them. This CDR3 contains 13 residues. The CDR3: CASSSAGANVLTF. DNA for the CDR3: TGCGCCAGCTCCAGTGCTGGGGCCAACGTCCTGACTTTC. Variable domain in full (rest from reference TRBV5-1 and TRBJ2-6): KAGVTQTPRYLIKTRGQQVTLSCSPISGHRSVSWYQQTPGQGLQFLFEYFSETQRNKGNFPGRFSGRQFSNSRSEMNVSTLELGDSALYLCASSSAGANVLTFGAGSRLTVL.

J is TRBJ2-7 and V is TRBV29-1, with D uncertain. This CDR3 region has 12 residues. Germline CDR1 reads SQVTM; CDR2 reads ANQGSEA. V lost 4 bases to trimming and J lost 4 bases, with 11 bases between them. CDR3 coding DNA: TGCAGCGTTGCCGGTGAGGTGTACGAGCAGTACTTC. Translation: CSVAGEVYEQYF.

This chain uses TRBV15 with TRBJ2-4; D not resolved. The V end lost 0 bases, the J end lost 0 bases, and 9 bases lay between the germline ends. The CDR3 runs 16 residues. Germline CDR1 reads LNHNV; CDR2 reads YYDKDF (reference sequence). The CDR3 bases are TGTGCCACCAGCAGAGAATCAGGAAGAGCCAAAAACATTCAGTACTTC. Its translation is CATSRESGRAKNIQYF.

This clonotype was recorded many times. This rearrangement joins TRBV19 to TRBJ2-1, with 9 bases identical to TRBD2. Germline V gene data show CDR1 as LNHDA and CDR2 as SQIVND (reference sequence). The CDR3 contains 15 residues. V lost 4 bases, J lost 6 bases, and 7 bases stayed unmatched. CDR3 bases: TGTGCCAGTAGTAACTCCGGGACTAGCATCAATGAGCAGTTCTTC. Translated: CASSNSGTSINEQFF.